This is a list of T cell receptor beta chains from one sample in a study of prognosis after radiotherapy for stage I lung cancer. TCRdb ran MiXCR on the multiplex PCR reads and lists one entry per CDR3 protein. The table shows 24,000 or so distinct CDR3 sequences, with around 39% occurring only once. The sample in question was PBMCs, obtained before or after stereotactic body radiation therapy (not recorded which). The receptors were sampled from a donor aged 50 or older with non-small cell lung cancer. CDR3s include the opening cysteine and the closing phenylalanine or tryptophan. Each record gives: D gene, V gene, clone size, J gene, CDR3 DNA, CDR3 protein. The D gene is left open where the match is weak. The size of a clone is reported for some rows only, either as once, few or many, or as a class for expanded clones.

TRBD2	TRBV2	many	TRBJ2-3	TGTGCCAGCAGTGGAGCTAGCGGGGGCCCCGATACGCAGTATTTT	CASSGASGGPDTQYF
TRBD2	TRBV27	medium-sized	TRBJ2-7	TGTGCCAGCAGACTAGCGGGGTCGCTCTACGAGCAGTACTTC	CASRLAGSLYEQYF
TRBD2	TRBV29-1	many	TRBJ2-1	TGCAGCGCTCTCGGGCTAGCGGGCGATGAGCAGTTCTTC	CSALGLAGDEQFF
.	TRBV6-1	few	TRBJ1-5	TGTGCCAGCAGTGACGGACAACTGCATCAGCCCCAGCATTTT	CASSDGQLHQPQHF
TRBD2	TRBV24-1	.	TRBJ2-1	TGTGCCACCGGGCGGGAGTGCCGAGTCAATGAGCAGTTCTTC	CATGRECRVNEQFF
TRBD2	TRBV29-1	many	TRBJ2-2	TGCAGCGGCCAACTAGCGGGAGTCCTCGGGGAGCTGTTTTTT	CSGQLAGVLGELFF
.	TRBV5-1	many	TRBJ1-1	TGCGCCAGCGGGGTGGGAGAGAACACTGAAGCTTTCTTT	CASGVGENTEAFF
TRBD2	TRBV3-1	many	TRBJ2-5	TGTGCCAGCAGCCAATACCCGACCTTCGGGGGAGGGGAAAAAAGGGAGACCCAGTACTTC	CASSQYPTFGGGEKRETQYF
.	TRBV12-3/TRBV12-4	many	TRBJ2-1	TGTGCCAGCAGCATCTCGACGGGATCTAGAGGTGAGCAGTTCTTC	CASSISTGSRGEQFF
TRBD2	TRBV12-3/TRBV12-4	.	TRBJ2-3	TGTGCCAGCAAGGCGGGGGGACTCACAGATACGCAGTATTTT	CASKAGGLTDTQYF
.	TRBV20-1	many	TRBJ1-1	TGCAGTGCGCCGGGACCGCAGAACACTGAAGCTTTCTTT	CSAPGPQNTEAFF
TRBD1	TRBV7-9	.	TRBJ2-3	TGTGCCAGCAGCTTAGTGGGACAGGGTGCAGATACGCAGTATTTT	CASSLVGQGADTQYF
TRBD2	TRBV7-3	medium-sized	TRBJ2-1	TGTGCCAGCAGCCTAAGGCCTAGCGGGAGTAATGAGCAGTTCTTC	CASSLRPSGSNEQFF
.	TRBV6-8	medium-sized	TRBJ2-2	TGTGCCAGCACAAGAAACGGGTTGAACACCGGGGAGCTGTTTTTT	CASTRNGLNTGELFF
TRBD1	TRBV2	many	TRBJ2-7	TGTGCCAGCAGTGGAGACAGGGGGAAGGGGTTCTCCTACGAGCAGTACTTC	CASSGDRGKGFSYEQYF
.	TRBV6-2/TRBV6-3	once	TRBJ2-7	TGTGCCAGCAGTTCTGCTGTCGGAGTGTTAAGGTACTACGAGCAGTACTTC	CASSSAVGVLRYYEQYF
.	TRBV9	many	TRBJ2-2	TGTGCCAGCAGCGTCGGGGTCGGTGGCACCGGGGAGCTGTTTTTT	CASSVGVGGTGELFF
.	TRBV15	many	TRBJ2-5	TGTGCCACCAGCAGGTCCGACAGGACTCAAGAGACCCAGTACTTC	CATSRSDRTQETQYF
TRBD2	TRBV6-5	few	TRBJ2-7	TGTGCCAGCAGTTACTCCATGGCGGGAGGGCCCCGGAGGTGGAACGAGCAGTACTTC	CASSYSMAGGPRRWNEQYF
.	TRBV6-1	many	TRBJ1-1	TGTGCCAGCAGCCCGGGGTCTAAAGCTTTCTTT	CASSPGSKAFF
TRBD2	TRBV9	medium-sized	TRBJ2-1	TGTGCCAGCAGCAAAGCCCGACTAGCGGGAGACCACAATGAGCAGTTCTTC	CASSKARLAGDHNEQFF
.	TRBV12-3/TRBV12-4	.	TRBJ2-6	TGTGCCAACAGTTCACTCGGGGCCTCTGGGGCCAACGTCCTGACTTTC	CANSSLGASGANVLTF
TRBD2	TRBV2	medium-sized	TRBJ2-1	TGTGCCAGCAGTGGGGGAGCGGGAGGGCCGAGGAATGAGCAGTTCTTC	CASSGGAGGPRNEQFF
.	TRBV7-9	many	TRBJ2-3	TGTGCCAGCAGCTTGGGGAGAGGAGATACGCAGTATTTT	CASSLGRGDTQYF
.	TRBV5-1	many	TRBJ2-7	TGCGCCAGCAGTCCCACTACTTCCTCCTACGAGCAGTACTTC	CASSPTTSSYEQYF
.	TRBV20-1	.	TRBJ2-7	TGCAGTTCCGCCCCCACGGGTGTCGGAACCTACGAGCAGTACTTC	CSSAPTGVGTYEQYF
.	TRBV7-9	.	TRBJ2-7	TGTGCCAGCAGCGAGTACAGTGAGTACGAGCAGTACTTC	CASSEYSEYEQYF
.	TRBV11-1	medium-sized	TRBJ1-2	TGTGCCAGCAGCGTTACTCCCTGGACATCGAAAGGGGGCTACACCTTC	CASSVTPWTSKGGYTF
TRBD1	TRBV19	many	TRBJ2-5	TGTGCCAGTAGCCGCGGGACAGGGGGACGGAAAGAGACCCAGTACTTC	CASSRGTGGRKETQYF
.	TRBV28	once	TRBJ2-2	TGTGCCAGCAGGACAGGAGGTGCCGGGGAGCTGTTTTTT	CASRTGGAGELFF
TRBD1	TRBV27	.	TRBJ2-3	TGTGCCAGCAGGACAGGGGGTCCGGATACGCAGTATTTT	CASRTGGPDTQYF
.	TRBV6-1	once	TRBJ1-5	TGTGCCAGCACCACGTTCCAGGGCAGCCGGCCCCAGCATTTT	CASTTFQGSRPQHF
.	TRBV29-1	many	TRBJ1-2	TGCAGCGTTATACGGTCAACTGGACAGAACTATGGCTACACCTTC	CSVIRSTGQNYGYTF
.	TRBV7-3	many	TRBJ1-2	TGTGCCAGCAGCCCCACGGGAGACTATGGCTACACCTTC	CASSPTGDYGYTF
.	TRBV27	.	TRBJ2-7	TGTGCCAGCAGTTTTATTGGCGGCGAAGGGAGGTCCTACGAGCAGTACTTC	CASSFIGGEGRSYEQYF
.	TRBV2	medium-sized	TRBJ2-7	TGTGCCAGCAGTCTAGTCGTACGAACCCCCTACGAGCAGTACTTC	CASSLVVRTPYEQYF
TRBD1	TRBV30	medium-sized	TRBJ2-7	TGTGCCTGGACCGGACAGGACTCCTACGAGCAGTACTTC	CAWTGQDSYEQYF
.	TRBV2	many	TRBJ2-4	TGTGCCAGCAGTCCAGGGGGGGACATTCAGTACTTC	CASSPGGDIQYF
.	TRBV4-2	many	TRBJ2-5	TGTGCCAGCAGCCAAGATTTGGGCAGGGTGGAGACCCAGTACTTC	CASSQDLGRVETQYF
.	TRBV13	many	TRBJ2-7	TGTGCCAGCAGCTTGGAGGGGAACGAGCAGTACTTC	CASSLEGNEQYF
.	TRBV24-1	many	TRBJ1-4	TGTGCCACCAGTGATTCGGCGGGATTTGATGAAAAACTGTTTTTT	CATSDSAGFDEKLFF